These 3 T cell receptor beta chains share one sample of origin, sequenced in a study of cytomegalovirus exposure and HLA in healthy donors. The primer mix had 60 Vbeta and 13 Jbeta primers. Assay: immunoSEQ multiplex PCR; the TCRdb copy retains only in-frame clones and omits some. The sample has tens of thousands of clones, about 8% seen once. What was sequenced was PBMCs. These receptors originate from a man aged 50-60 years in good health and CMV-seronegative.

This sequence joins TRBV7-9 and TRBJ1-4, with 7 bases fitting TRBD1. CDR1 is SEHNR and CDR2 is FQNEAQ in the germline V gene (reference sequence). This CDR3 spans 16 amino acids. V lost 5 bases to trimming and J lost 7 bases; unmatched junction nucleotides: 13. The CDR3 region has the DNA TGTGCCAGCAGCAACCCCCGGACAGGCCGGGGTGAAAAACTGTTTTTT. Translated, it gives CASSNPRTGRGEKLFF. The variable domain in full, completed from reference TRBV7-9 and TRBJ1-4, reads DTGVSQNPRHKITKRGQNVTFRCDPISEHNRLYWYRQTLGQGPEFLTYFQNEAQLEKSRLLSDRFSAERPKGSFSTLEIQRTEQGDSAMYLCASSNPRTGRGEKLFFGSGTQLSVL.

This clone has just a few counts. This sequence joins TRBV30 and TRBJ1-1; the D gene is possibly TRBD1 (5 bases). This CDR3 contains 14 residues. The germline V gene has CDR1 GTSNPN and CDR2 SVGIG (reference sequence). V lost 0 bases to trimming and J lost 6 bases, with 14 bases between them. In DNA, the CDR3 is TGTGCCTGGAGTGTAAGAGGCAGGGTCGCTGAAGCTTTCTTT. Protein: CAWSVRGRVAEAFF. Supplemented by reference TRBV30 and TRBJ1-1, the full variable domain reads SQTIHQWPATLVQPVGSPLSLECTVEGTSNPNLYWYRQAAGRGLQLLFYSVGIGQISSEVPQNLSASRPQDRQFILSSKKLLLSDSGFYLCAWSVRGRVAEAFFGQGTRLTVV.

This clone was observed a few times. The gene calls are TRBV15 and TRBJ1-1, with D unclear. The CDR3 covers 16 residues. Per germline, CDR1 LNHNV and CDR2 YYDKDF (reference sequence). V lost 0 bases and J lost 1, with 12 bases in between. The DNA of the CDR3 is TGTGCCACCAGCAGAGAGCGAAATTTTGGGAACACTGAAGCTTTCTTT. This codes for CATSRERNFGNTEAFF.